One sample yielded the 3 T cell receptor beta chains listed below, sequenced in a study of cytomegalovirus exposure and HLA in healthy donors. This PCR relied on a set of 60 Vbeta primers and 13 Jbeta primers. Libraries were prepared by immunoSEQ multiplex PCR; TCRdb keeps only in-frame clonotypes and omits some of them. The sample table sets out some 150,000 clones. Material for sequencing was PBMCs. All receptors come from a man aged 35 to 55 in good health and CMV-seronegative.

The chain recombines TRBV6-1 with TRBJ1-2, with D hard to call. Per germline, CDR1 MNHNS and CDR2 SASEGT. Deletions cut 4 bases from V and 0 bases from J, with 12 bases between. The CDR3 consists of 15 residues. The CDR3 DNA reads TGTGCCAGCAGTGCGCTGGCCTTATCTAACTATGGCTACACCTTC. This gives the protein CASSALALSNYGYTF.

This sequence joins TRBV6-1 and TRBJ1-1; the D gene is possibly TRBD1 (6 bases). With 8 bases removed from V and 5 bases from J, the gap between germline ends came to 18 bases. CDR1 is MNHNS, CDR2 SASEGT, per germline. The CDR3 covers 14 residues. The CDR3 loop is CASGTQQGGTEAFF. The CDR3 coding sequence is TGTGCCAGCGGAACGCAACAGGGAGGGACTGAAGCTTTCTTT.

The V gene is TRBV6-1, the J gene TRBJ2-1; D gene unclear. The germline CDR1 and CDR2 sequences are MNHNS and SASEGT. The CDR3 totals 11 residues. Trimming stripped 4 bases from V and 6 bases from J, with 4 bases between. The CDR3 nucleotides read TGTGCCAGCAGTGTCGGCAATGAGCAGTTCTTC. The encoded protein is CASSVGNEQFF.